The rows below give T cell receptor beta chains drawn from one sample of a study of CD8+ T cells in alopecia areata. TCRdb's table, derived via immunoSEQ multiplex PCR, lists solely in-frame clones and lacks some. The table lists approximately 180,000 clones, 58% of them singletons. Material: CD4+ T cells sorted from blood, obtained between weeks 55 and 70, from a patient treated with tofacitinib. Receptors originate from a human donor with alopecia areata. Both conserved end residues are part of each CDR3. The order of the fields is V gene, D gene, clone size, J gene, CDR3 DNA, CDR3 protein. A D gene is named only where the DNA matches it firmly. For some rows the clone size is stated as once, few or many, or as a class when expanded; others skip it.

v_gene: TRBV6-5
d_gene: -
abundance: few
j_gene: TRBJ2-5
CDR3nt: TGTGCCAGCAGTTCAAGGGGCAGGGGAGAGACCCAGTACTTC
CDR3aa: CASSSRGRGETQYF

v_gene: TRBV30
d_gene: -
abundance: once
j_gene: TRBJ2-7
CDR3nt: TGTGCCTGGAGTGGCCCGGGACACATAACGGGGGAGCAGTACTTC
CDR3aa: CAWSGPGHITGEQYF

v_gene: TRBV6-6
d_gene: -
abundance: -
j_gene: TRBJ2-2
CDR3nt: TGTGCCAGCAGTTACGATTTTCGGTCGGCTGGGGAGCTGTTTTTT
CDR3aa: CASSYDFRSAGELFF

v_gene: TRBV29-1
d_gene: TRBD1
abundance: few
j_gene: TRBJ2-1
CDR3nt: TGCACCATGATAGGGACAGACTCCTACAATGAGCAGTTCTTC
CDR3aa: CTMIGTDSYNEQFF

v_gene: TRBV7-3
d_gene: TRBD1
abundance: -
j_gene: TRBJ2-1
CDR3nt: TGTGCCAGTGCTATTAGACAGGGGTTTTACAATGAGCAGTTCTTC
CDR3aa: CASAIRQGFYNEQFF

v_gene: TRBV6-5
d_gene: TRBD1
abundance: -
j_gene: TRBJ2-7
CDR3nt: TGTGCCAGCAGCCGACGGGACAGTACCTACGAGCAGTACTTC
CDR3aa: CASSRRDSTYEQYF

v_gene: TRBV10-3
d_gene: TRBD2
abundance: -
j_gene: TRBJ2-1
CDR3nt: TGTGCCATCCGTCCAGCGGGGGTCAATGAGCAGTTCTTC
CDR3aa: CAIRPAGVNEQFF

v_gene: TRBV2
d_gene: -
abundance: -
j_gene: TRBJ2-6
CDR3nt: TGTGCCAGCAGGAGCCTGAGTTCTGGGGCCAACGTCCTGACTTTC
CDR3aa: CASRSLSSGANVLTF

v_gene: TRBV29-1
d_gene: -
abundance: -
j_gene: TRBJ2-5
CDR3nt: TGCAGCTCAGCCGGACTGATACAAGAGACCCAGTACTTC
CDR3aa: CSSAGLIQETQYF

v_gene: TRBV29-1
d_gene: -
abundance: few
j_gene: TRBJ2-1
CDR3nt: TGCAGCGTTGTAGGTGTAGCGTCCTACAATGAGCAGTTCTTC
CDR3aa: CSVVGVASYNEQFF

v_gene: TRBV9
d_gene: -
abundance: -
j_gene: TRBJ1-2
CDR3nt: TGTGCCAGCAGCGTAGGCGGGGCCTCTAGCTATGGCTACACCTTC
CDR3aa: CASSVGGASSYGYTF

v_gene: TRBV4-1
d_gene: -
abundance: -
j_gene: TRBJ1-5
CDR3nt: TGCGCCAGCAGCCACCCTTTTGCGCGTCTGCCTTGGCGAACTAATCAGCCCCAGCATTTT
CDR3aa: CASSHPFARLPWRTNQPQHF

v_gene: TRBV25-1
d_gene: -
abundance: few
j_gene: TRBJ1-2
CDR3nt: TGTGCCAGCAGTGAAACAGGGTTAAGGTTTGGCTACACCTTC
CDR3aa: CASSETGLRFGYTF

v_gene: TRBV6-5
d_gene: -
abundance: -
j_gene: TRBJ1-2
CDR3nt: TGTGCCAGCAGTTGGACACCCAACTATGGCTACACCTTC
CDR3aa: CASSWTPNYGYTF

v_gene: TRBV7-2
d_gene: TRBD1
abundance: -
j_gene: TRBJ1-1
CDR3nt: TGTGCCAGCAGCAGACAGGGGCTGAACACTGAAGCTTTCTTT
CDR3aa: CASSRQGLNTEAFF

v_gene: TRBV9
d_gene: -
abundance: -
j_gene: TRBJ1-4
CDR3nt: TGTGCCAGCAGCGTGGACAGTTCTAATGAAAAACTGTTTTTT
CDR3aa: CASSVDSSNEKLFF

v_gene: TRBV7-2
d_gene: -
abundance: few
j_gene: TRBJ2-7
CDR3nt: TGTGCCAGCAGCTCGTCCCGACGGCCTCTCTCCTACGAGCAGTACTTC
CDR3aa: CASSSSRRPLSYEQYF

v_gene: TRBV27
d_gene: TRBD1
abundance: -
j_gene: TRBJ2-7
CDR3nt: TGTGCCAGCAGTTCCCGGACAGGATCATACGAGCAGTACTTC
CDR3aa: CASSSRTGSYEQYF

v_gene: TRBV30
d_gene: -
abundance: -
j_gene: TRBJ2-7
CDR3nt: TGTGCCTCCCAGGGGGGATGGGAGCAGTACTTC
CDR3aa: CASQGGWEQYF

v_gene: TRBV6-5
d_gene: TRBD1
abundance: -
j_gene: TRBJ1-2
CDR3nt: TGTGCCAGCACCGACGGGATCAGGGGGACCTATGGCTACACCTTC
CDR3aa: CASTDGIRGTYGYTF

v_gene: TRBV6-1
d_gene: -
abundance: -
j_gene: TRBJ2-2
CDR3nt: TGTGCCAGCAGTGAAATATTAACGGCACTTAATACCGGGGAGCTGTTTTTT
CDR3aa: CASSEILTALNTGELFF

v_gene: TRBV9
d_gene: -
abundance: -
j_gene: TRBJ2-2
CDR3nt: TGTGCCAGCAGCGTCCTACAGGACGCAAGTACCGGGGAGCTGTTTTTT
CDR3aa: CASSVLQDASTGELFF

v_gene: TRBV6-6
d_gene: -
abundance: -
j_gene: TRBJ2-5
CDR3nt: TGTGCCAGCACCCTAAAAGAGACCCAGTACTTC
CDR3aa: CASTLKETQYF